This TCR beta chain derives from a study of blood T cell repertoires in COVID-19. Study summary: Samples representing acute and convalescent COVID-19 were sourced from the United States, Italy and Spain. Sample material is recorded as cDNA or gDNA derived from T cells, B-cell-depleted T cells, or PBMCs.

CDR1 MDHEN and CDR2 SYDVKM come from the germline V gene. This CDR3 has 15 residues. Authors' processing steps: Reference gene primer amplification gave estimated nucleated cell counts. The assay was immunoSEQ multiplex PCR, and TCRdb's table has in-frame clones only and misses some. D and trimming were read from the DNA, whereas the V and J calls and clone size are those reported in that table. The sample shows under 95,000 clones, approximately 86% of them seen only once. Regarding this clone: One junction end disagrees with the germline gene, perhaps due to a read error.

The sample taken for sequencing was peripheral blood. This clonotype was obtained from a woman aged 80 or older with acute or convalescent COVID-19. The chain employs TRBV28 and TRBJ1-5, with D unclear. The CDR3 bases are TGTGCCGGCAGTTTATCCCTAGGCCGGAATCAGCCCCAGCATTTT. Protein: CAGSLSLGRNQPQHF.